This T cell receptor (beta chain) was recorded in a study of human T cells and chemical hapten exposure. Background on the study: Patch tests applied 0.01% DPC to the upper back and were scored after 6 days.

CDR1 and CDR2 from the germline V gene are SNHLY and FYNNEI. There are 13 residues in the CDR3. Trimming pared 4 bases from V and 0 bases from J, leaving 6 bases between. TCRdb re-analysed the RACE reads in MiXCR, keeping a single row per CDR3 protein. The table shows roughly 100,000 distinct CDR3 sequences, with 12% occurring only once. Stated time point: pre-sensitization, week 0. Indicated treatment: therapeutic diphenylcyclopropenone sensitization with weekly scalp DPC. This rearrangement joins TRBV2 to TRBJ1-2; no reliable D call. The specimen comprised whole blood, sampled in connection with sensitization to the hapten diphenylcyclopropenone (DPC). The sequence was collected from a woman aged 50 to 60 with alopecia areata. Some clones in this sample may be carry-over from other donors' samples. CDR3 region: CASSVDANYGYTF. The CDR3 DNA reads TGTGCCAGCAGTGTGGACGCTAACTATGGCTACACCTTC.